This T cell receptor beta chain was recorded in a study of OX40 agonist ivuxolimab in advanced cancers. Overall study results and limits: Among the nonresponders, some also had low normalized T-cell clonal expansion.

A note on this clone: The target antigen is unknown.

This table comes from immunoSEQ multiplex PCR, and its TCRdb copy is limited to in-frame clones, with some not included. The sample shows 60,000 to 70,000 clones, approximately 90% of them seen only once. The germline CDR1 and CDR2 sequences are SEHNR and FQNEAQ (reference sequence). This CDR3 is 14 amino acids long. With V trimmed by 9 bases and J by 5 bases, 8 bases remained unmatched. This receptor was identified in an adult with an advanced solid tumor such as melanoma, head and neck, liver or kidney cancer. This chain joins TRBV7-9 and TRBJ2-5; 11 bases align to TRBD2. Sequencing used CD4+ or CD8+ T cells sorted from blood, obtained in a trial of the OX40 agonist ivuxolimab. The CDR3: CASLAGGLVETQYF. The CDR3 DNA reads TGTGCCAGTTTAGCGGGAGGGCTTGTGGAGACCCAGTACTTC.